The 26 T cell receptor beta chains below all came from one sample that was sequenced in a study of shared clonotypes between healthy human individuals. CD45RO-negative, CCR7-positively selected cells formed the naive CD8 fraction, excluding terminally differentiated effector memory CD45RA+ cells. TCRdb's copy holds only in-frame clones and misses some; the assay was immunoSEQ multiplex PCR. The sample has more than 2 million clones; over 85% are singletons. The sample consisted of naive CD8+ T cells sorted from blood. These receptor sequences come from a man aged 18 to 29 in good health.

CDR3 sequence (DNA): TGTGCCAGCAGTGAACCGGGGTCAGTGAGCACAGATACGCAGTATTTT. Its translation is CASSEPGSVSTDTQYF. The chain carries TRBV2 and TRBJ2-3; D might be TRBD2 (5 bases). The CDR3 is 16 amino acids. Germline V CDR1 and CDR2: SNHLY, FYNNEI. V was clipped by 2 bases and J by 0 bases, with 12 bases between them.

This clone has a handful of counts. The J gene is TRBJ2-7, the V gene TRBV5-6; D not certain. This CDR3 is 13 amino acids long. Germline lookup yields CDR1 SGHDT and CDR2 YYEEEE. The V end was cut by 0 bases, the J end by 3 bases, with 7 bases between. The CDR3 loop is CASSLGRDYEQYF. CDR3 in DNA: TGTGCCAGCAGCTTGGGCAGAGACTACGAGCAGTACTTC. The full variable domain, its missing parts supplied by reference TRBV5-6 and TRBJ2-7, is DAGVTQSPTHLIKTRGQQVTLRCSPKSGHDTVSWYQQALGQGPQFIFQYYEEEERQRGNFPDRFSGHQFPNYSSELNVNALLLGDSALYLCASSLGRDYEQYFGPGTRLTVT.

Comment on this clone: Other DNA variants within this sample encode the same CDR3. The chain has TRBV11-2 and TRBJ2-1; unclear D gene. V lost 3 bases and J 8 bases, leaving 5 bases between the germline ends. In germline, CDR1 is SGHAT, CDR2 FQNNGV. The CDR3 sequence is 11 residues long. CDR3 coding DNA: TGTGCCAGCAGCTTGTCCGATGAGCAGTTCTTC. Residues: CASSLSDEQFF.

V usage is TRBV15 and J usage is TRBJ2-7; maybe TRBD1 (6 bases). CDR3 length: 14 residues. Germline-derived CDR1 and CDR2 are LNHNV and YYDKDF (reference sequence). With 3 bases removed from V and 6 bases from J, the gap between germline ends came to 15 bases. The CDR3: CATSSRQVQGEQYF. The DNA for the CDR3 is TGTGCCACCAGCAGTAGACAGGTCCAAGGCGAGCAGTACTTC.

CDR3 nucleotide sequence: TGTGCCAGCAGCTTAGGAAACATTAACTATGGCTACACCTTC. This sequence encodes CASSLGNINYGYTF. This rearrangement joins TRBV13 to TRBJ1-2; no reliable D call. The V and J ends lost 0 bases and 1 base respectively, with 6 bases between them. CDR1 PRHDT and CDR2 FYEKMQ come from the germline V gene (reference sequence). CDR3 length: 14 amino acids.

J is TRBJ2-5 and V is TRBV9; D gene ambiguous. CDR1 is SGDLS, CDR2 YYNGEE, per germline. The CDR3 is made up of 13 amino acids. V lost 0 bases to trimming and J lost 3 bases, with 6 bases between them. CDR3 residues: CASSVDFEETQYF. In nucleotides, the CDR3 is TGTGCCAGCAGCGTAGATTTCGAAGAGACCCAGTACTTC.

The DNA of the CDR3 is TGTGCCAGCAGCGAGGGCTCGACAGGGGGCTCCTACGAGCAGTACTTC. It translates to CASSEGSTGGSYEQYF. This sequence joins TRBV6-6 and TRBJ2-7, with TRBD1 identical over 9 bases. The CDR3 totals 16 residues. Trimming at V came to 6 bases and at J to 0 bases, leaving 9 bases not matched to a gene. Germline-derived CDR1 and CDR2 are MNHNY and SVGAGI (reference sequence).

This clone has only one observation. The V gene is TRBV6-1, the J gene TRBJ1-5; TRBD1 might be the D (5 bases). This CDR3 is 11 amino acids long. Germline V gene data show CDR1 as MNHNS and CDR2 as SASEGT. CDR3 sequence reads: CGWGINQPQHF. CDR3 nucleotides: TGTGGGTGGGGGATTAATCAGCCCCAGCATTTT.

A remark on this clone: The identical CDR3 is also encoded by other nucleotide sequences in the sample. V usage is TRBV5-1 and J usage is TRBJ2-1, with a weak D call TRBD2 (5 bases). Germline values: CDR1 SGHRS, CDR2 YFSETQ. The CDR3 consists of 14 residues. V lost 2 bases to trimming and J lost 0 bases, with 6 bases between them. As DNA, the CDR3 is TGCGCCAGCAGCTTAGGACTCTCCTACAATGAGCAGTTCTTC. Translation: CASSLGLSYNEQFF.

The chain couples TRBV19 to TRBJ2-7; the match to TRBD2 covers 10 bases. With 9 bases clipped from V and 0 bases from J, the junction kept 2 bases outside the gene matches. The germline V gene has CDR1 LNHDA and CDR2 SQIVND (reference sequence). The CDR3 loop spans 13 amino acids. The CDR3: CASGLAASYEQYF. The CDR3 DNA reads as TGTGCCAGCGGACTAGCGGCCTCCTACGAGCAGTACTTC.

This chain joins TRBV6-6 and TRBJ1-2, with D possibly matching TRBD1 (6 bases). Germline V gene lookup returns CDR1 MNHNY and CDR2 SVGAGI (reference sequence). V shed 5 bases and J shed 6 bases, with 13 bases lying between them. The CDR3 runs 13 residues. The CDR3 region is CASSPLRTDGYTF. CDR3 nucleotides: TGTGCCAGCAGTCCACTACGGACAGATGGCTACACCTTC.

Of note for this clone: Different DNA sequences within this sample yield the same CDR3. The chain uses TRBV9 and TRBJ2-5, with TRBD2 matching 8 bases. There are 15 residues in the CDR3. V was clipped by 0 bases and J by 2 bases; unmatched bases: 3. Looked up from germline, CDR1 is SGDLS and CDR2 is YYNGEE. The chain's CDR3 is CASSVGGGGQETQYF. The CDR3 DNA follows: TGTGCCAGCAGCGTAGGAGGCGGGGGGCAAGAGACCCAGTACTTC.

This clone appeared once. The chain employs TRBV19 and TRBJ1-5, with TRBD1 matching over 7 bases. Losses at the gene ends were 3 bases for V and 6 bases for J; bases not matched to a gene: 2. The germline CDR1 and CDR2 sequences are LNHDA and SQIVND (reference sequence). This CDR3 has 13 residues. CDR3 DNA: TGTGCCAGTAGTATGACAGGGTTTCAGCCCCAGCATTTT. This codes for CASSMTGFQPQHF.

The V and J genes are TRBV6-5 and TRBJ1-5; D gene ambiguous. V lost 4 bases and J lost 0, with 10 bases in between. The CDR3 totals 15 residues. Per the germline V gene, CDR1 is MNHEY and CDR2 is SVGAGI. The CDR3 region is CASSSEGVSNQPQHF. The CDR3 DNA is TGTGCCAGCAGTTCTGAAGGTGTTAGCAATCAGCCCCAGCATTTT.

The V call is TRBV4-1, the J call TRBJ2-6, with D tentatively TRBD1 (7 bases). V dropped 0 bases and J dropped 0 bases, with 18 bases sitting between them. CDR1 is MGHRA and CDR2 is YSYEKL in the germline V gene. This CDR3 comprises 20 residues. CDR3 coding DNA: TGCGCCAGCAGCCAAGAAAAGGGACAGTGGAGGGACTCTGGGGCCAACGTCCTGACTTTC. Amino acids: CASSQEKGQWRDSGANVLTF.

CDR3 bases: TGTGCCAGCAGCGTAGGGCTAGCGGGAGGGGCGCAGTATTTT. This translates into CASSVGLAGGAQYF. The chain recombines TRBV9 with TRBJ2-3; 12 bases are shared with TRBD2. CDR1 SGDLS and CDR2 YYNGEE come from the germline V gene. With V trimmed by 0 bases and J by 10 bases, 3 bases remained unmatched. The CDR3 totals 14 residues.

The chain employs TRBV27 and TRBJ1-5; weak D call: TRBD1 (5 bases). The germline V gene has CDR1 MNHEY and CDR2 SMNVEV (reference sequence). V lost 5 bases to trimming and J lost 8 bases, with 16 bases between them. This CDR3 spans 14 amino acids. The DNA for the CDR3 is TGTGCCAGCAGTACCCTGGCAGGGTTAGAGCCCCAGCATTTT. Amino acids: CASSTLAGLEPQHF.

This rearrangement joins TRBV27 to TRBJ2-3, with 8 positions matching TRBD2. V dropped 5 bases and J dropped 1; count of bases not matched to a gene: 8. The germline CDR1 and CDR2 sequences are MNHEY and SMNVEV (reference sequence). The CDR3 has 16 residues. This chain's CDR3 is CASSIVGGAGTDTQYF. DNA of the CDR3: TGTGCCAGCAGTATCGTCGGGGGGGCCGGCACAGATACGCAGTATTTT.

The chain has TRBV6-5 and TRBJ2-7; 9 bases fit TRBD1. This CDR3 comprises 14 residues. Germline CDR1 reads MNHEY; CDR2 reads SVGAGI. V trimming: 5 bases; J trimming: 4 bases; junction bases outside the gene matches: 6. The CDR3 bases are TGTGCCAGCAGTGAGACTGGACAGGGGTACGAGCAGTACTTC. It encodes CASSETGQGYEQYF.

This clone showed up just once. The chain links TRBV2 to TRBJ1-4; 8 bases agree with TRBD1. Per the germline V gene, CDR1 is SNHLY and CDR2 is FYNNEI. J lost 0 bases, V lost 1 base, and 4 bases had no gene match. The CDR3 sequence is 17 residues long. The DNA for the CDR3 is TGTGCCAGCAGTGAAGGGACAGGGAAGGCAACTAATGAAAAACTGTTTTTT. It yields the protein CASSEGTGKATNEKLFF. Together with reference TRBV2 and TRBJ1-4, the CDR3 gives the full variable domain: EPEVTQTPSHQVTQMGQEVILRCVPISNHLYFYWYRQILGQKVEFLVSFYNNEISEKSEIFDDQFSVERPDGSNFTLKIRSTKLEDSAMYFCASSEGTGKATNEKLFFGSGTQLSVL.

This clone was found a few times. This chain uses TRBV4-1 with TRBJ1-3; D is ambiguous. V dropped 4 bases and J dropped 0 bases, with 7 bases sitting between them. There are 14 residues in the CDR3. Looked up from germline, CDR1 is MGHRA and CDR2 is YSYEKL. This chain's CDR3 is CASSLGDSGNTIYF. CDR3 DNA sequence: TGCGCCAGCAGCCTAGGAGACTCTGGAAACACCATATATTTT.

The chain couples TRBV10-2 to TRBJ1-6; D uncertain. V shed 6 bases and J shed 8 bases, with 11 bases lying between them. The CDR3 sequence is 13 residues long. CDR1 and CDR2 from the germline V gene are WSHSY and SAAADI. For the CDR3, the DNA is TGCGCCAGCAGGAGGGTCGGGGATTCACCCCTCCACTTT. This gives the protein CASRRVGDSPLHF.

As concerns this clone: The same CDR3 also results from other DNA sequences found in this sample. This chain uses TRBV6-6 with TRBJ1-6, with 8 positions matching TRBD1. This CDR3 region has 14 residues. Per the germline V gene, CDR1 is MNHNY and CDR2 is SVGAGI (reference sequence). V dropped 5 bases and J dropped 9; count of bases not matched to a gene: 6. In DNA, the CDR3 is TGTGCCAGCAGTCCCGACAGGGGTAGTTCACCCCTCCACTTT. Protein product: CASSPDRGSSPLHF.

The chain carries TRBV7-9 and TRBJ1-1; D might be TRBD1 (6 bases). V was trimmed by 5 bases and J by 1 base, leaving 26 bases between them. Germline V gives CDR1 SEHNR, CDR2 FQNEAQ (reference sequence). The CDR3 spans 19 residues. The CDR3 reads CASSPTWDILKGRNTEAFF. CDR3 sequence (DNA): TGTGCCAGCAGCCCGACATGGGACATCCTAAAAGGAAGGAACACTGAAGCTTTCTTT. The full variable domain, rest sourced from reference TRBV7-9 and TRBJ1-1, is DTGVSQNPRHKITKRGQNVTFRCDPISEHNRLYWYRQTLGQGPEFLTYFQNEAQLEKSRLLSDRFSAERPKGSFSTLEIQRTEQGDSAMYLCASSPTWDILKGRNTEAFFGQGTRLTVV.

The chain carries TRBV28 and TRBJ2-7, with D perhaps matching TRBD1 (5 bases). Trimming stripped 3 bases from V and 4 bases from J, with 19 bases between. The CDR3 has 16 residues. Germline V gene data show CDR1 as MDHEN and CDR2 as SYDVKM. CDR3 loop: CASSLGQGPKWYEQYF. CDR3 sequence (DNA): TGTGCCAGCAGTTTGGGGCAGGGCCCCAAATGGTACGAGCAGTACTTC.

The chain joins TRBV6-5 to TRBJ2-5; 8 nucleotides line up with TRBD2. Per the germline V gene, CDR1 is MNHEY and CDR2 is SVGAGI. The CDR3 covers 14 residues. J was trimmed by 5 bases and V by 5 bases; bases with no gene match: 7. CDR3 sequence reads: CASSHSGILETQYF. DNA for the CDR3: TGTGCCAGCAGTCATAGCGGGATCTTGGAGACCCAGTACTTC.